This entry describes one T cell receptor (beta chain). This clonotype was recorded many times. The antigen it recognizes is unknown. No much larger clone exists at a distance of one base, and base qualities are not known. Libraries were prepared through PCR. Instrument on record: Illumina HiSeq 2500. TCR libraries were prepared with molecular barcoding, using unique molecular identifiers to normalize TCRbeta repertoire quantification. In TCRdb, the public reads were trimmed at Q25 with fastp and aligned with MiXCR, with productive beta chains retained. Under each unique CDR3 protein, matching rows form one entry showing the most common genes and DNA. This sample has 600,000 to 800,000 distinct CDR3 sequences in its table, and over 10% of those were observed once. The ten biggest clones cover 0.75% to 0.85% of the sample. This sample stems from a study of T-cell reconstitution after alpha-beta-depleted transplantation in children (dated by TCRdb to 2016 to 2017). Regarding the study in general: The study quantitatively tracked T-cell immune reconstitution after TCRalphabeta/CD19-depleted allogeneic hematopoietic cell transplantation in children using TCR repertoire profiling. Study-wide findings and limitations: In some patients, the high TCRbeta diversity seen at day 60 was put down to recipient T cells and intrathymic progenitors that had survived conditioning. Apparently early alphabetaT-cell count recovery about two months after transplant reportedly relied on only several hundred rapidly expanded clones derived from non-depleted graft cells. The frequencies of hyperexpanded clones fell over the following months, and after one year, T-cell counts and TCRbeta diversity were mostly attributed to newly produced T cells.

The CDR3 runs 15 amino acids, cysteine and phenylalanine included. The entry retains the CDR3 DNA only, 45 bases that are in frame from base 1. The V and J ends are trimmed by 2 bases and 0 bases, leaving 8 bases between them. The treatment or condition label for this specimen denotes: allogeneic hematopoietic cell transplantation with graft depleted of TCRalphabeta T cells and CD19 B cells. TCRalphabeta/CD19-depleted allogeneic hematopoietic cell grafts were given to the transplant recipients, all of whom were children. Sample: PBMCs, taken before TCRalphabeta/CD19-depleted stem cell transplant. The receptor was derived from a girl aged 2-10 years with congenital amegakaryocytic thrombocytopenia, due to receive a stem cell transplant. The chain links TRBV12-3 or TRBV12-4 with TRBJ2-1; the D gene is perhaps TRBD2, on 5 matching bases. CDR3 sequence: CASSLRESSYNEQFF. The base sequence is TGTGCCAGCAGTTTAAGGGAGAGCTCCTACAATGAGCAGTTCTTC.